This T cell receptor (beta chain) was captured in a study of PD-L1 blockade in urothelial cancer. In the study overall: Blood analysis was done at 3 weeks (second dose) and 6 weeks after treatment began.

V trimming: 4 bases; J trimming: 3 bases; junction bases outside the gene matches: 6. Germline assignment: CDR1 SGHDT and CDR2 YYEEEE. CDR3 length: 15 residues. Here immunoSEQ multiplex PCR was the method, and the copy in TCRdb shows in-frame clones only, minus some. Among about 30,000 clones listed, roughly 84% were seen once. Time point denoted: peripheral blood 6 weeks after treatment start. The sample was PBMCs, taken around atezolizumab (anti-PD-L1) treatment. The chain has TRBV5-6 and TRBJ2-7; 11 bases are shared with TRBD2. The TCR originated in a man between 65 and 85 years old with urothelial cancer. CDR3 nucleotide sequence: TGTGCCAGCAGCCCAATTGGGACTAGCGGCTACGAGCAGTACTTC. This codes for CASSPIGTSGYEQYF.